This T cell receptor beta chain was identified in a study of STAT3 mutations in large granular lymphocyte leukemia. From germline, CDR1 is SGHDT and CDR2 YYEEEE. This CDR3 has 16 residues. Trimming cost V 4 bases and J 6 bases, with 20 bases left between them. As concerns this clone: Its antigen is not identified.

Overall study results and limits: Treatment regimens differed across patients between samplings. At least one immunodominant TCR beta clonotype appeared in every T-cell large granular lymphocyte leukemia patient.

Each sample's TCRbeta library yielded on average roughly 42,000 productive templates. Assay used: immunoSEQ multiplex PCR; TCRdb lists only in-frame clones, some missing. The sample has about 6,200 clones, roughly 50% seen once. V gene TRBV5-6 combines with J gene TRBJ1-5; the D gene is possibly TRBD1 (6 bases). This clonotype was obtained from a boy aged 5-17 years with T-cell large granular lymphocyte leukemia. Some clones in this sample may be carry-over from other donors' samples. Sequencing was performed on peripheral blood mononuclear cells. For the CDR3, the DNA is TGTGCCAGCAGCATAGGACAGACCACGCATGGTCAGCCCCAGCATTTT. This sequence encodes CASSIGQTTHGQPQHF.